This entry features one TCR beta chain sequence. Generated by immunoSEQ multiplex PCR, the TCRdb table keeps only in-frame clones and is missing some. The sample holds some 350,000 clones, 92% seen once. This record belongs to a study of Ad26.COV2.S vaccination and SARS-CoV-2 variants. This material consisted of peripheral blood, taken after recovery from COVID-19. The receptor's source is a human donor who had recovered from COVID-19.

The CDR3 nucleotides read TGCGCCAGCAGCCAAGATGTAAGGGTTGAAAAACTGTTTTTT. Translating it yields CASSQDVRVEKLFF. This chain links TRBV4-3 with TRBJ1-4; D not certain. CDR1 and CDR2 (germline): LGHNA, YSLEER. V shed 0 bases and J shed 7 bases, with 9 bases lying between them. This CDR3 comprises 14 residues.